Each of the 2 T cell receptor beta chains below was sequenced from the same sample in a study of blood T cell repertoires in COVID-19. The method was immunoSEQ multiplex PCR; TCRdb's version includes in-frame clones alone and lacks a portion of them. The table has some 80,000 clones, roughly 80% seen once. The sequencing sample was made of peripheral blood. The receptors come from a woman aged 70-85 years with acute or convalescent COVID-19.

The chain couples TRBV2 to TRBJ1-3; 8 positions match TRBD1. The V gene end was trimmed by 2 bases and the J gene end by 2 bases; junction bases not matched to a gene: 11. The germline gives CDR1 SNHLY, CDR2 FYNNEI. The CDR3 has 18 residues. Here the CDR3 DNA reads TGTGCCAGCAGTGAACGCGGCAGGGGGCTCGGCGCTGGAAACACCATATATTTT. Residues: CASSERGRGLGAGNTIYF.

CDR3 DNA sequence: TGTGCCAGCACCATGACAGGGGGAACCGGGGAGCTGTTTTTT. Translating gives CASTMTGGTGELFF. V is TRBV2 and J is TRBJ2-2; TRBD1 agrees at 9 bases. Germline V gene data show CDR1 as SNHLY and CDR2 as FYNNEI. This CDR3 is 14 amino acids long. The junction had 5 bases not matched to a gene; V was cut back by 7 bases and J by 5 bases.